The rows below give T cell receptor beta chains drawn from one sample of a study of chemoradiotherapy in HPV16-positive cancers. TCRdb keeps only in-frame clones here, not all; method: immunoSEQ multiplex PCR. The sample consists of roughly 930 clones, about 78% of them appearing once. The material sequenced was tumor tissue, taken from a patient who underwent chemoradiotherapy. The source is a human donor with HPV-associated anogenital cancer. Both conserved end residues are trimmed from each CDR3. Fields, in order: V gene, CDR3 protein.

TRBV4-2 ASSQDVMRDNEQF
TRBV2 ASSVKGGETQY
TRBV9 ASSYPLAGGLNNEQF
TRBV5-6 ASSSTPLGEQY
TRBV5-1 ASSLRQGAGNTEAF
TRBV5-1 ASSLGVLRGQRDTEAF
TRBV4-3 ASSRDGTSTDTQY
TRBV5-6 ASSIAREQF
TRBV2 ASKGLAGGSYNEQF
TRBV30 AWSRGANQPQH
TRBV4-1 ASSQLTAIDEKLF
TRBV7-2 ASSLGQGLANYGYT
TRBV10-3 AIGHHSSYEQY
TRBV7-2 ASSPQKGPYEQY
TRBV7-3 ASSFQAGGRETQY
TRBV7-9 ASSSGTGESYNEQF
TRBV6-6 ATTTGANVLT
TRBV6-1 ASGAGNSPLH
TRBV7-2 ASSLRWNTEAF
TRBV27 ASWATGSGNTIY
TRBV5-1 ASSLSGTGDYEQY
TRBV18 ASSPDIIMNTEAF
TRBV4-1 ASSPGLSGGADTQY
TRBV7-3 ASSLGGGTNEKLF
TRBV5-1 ASSLGDSPSYNSPLH
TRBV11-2 ASSWTSGGVTDTQY
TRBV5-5 ASSLAGERNYNEQF
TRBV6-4 ASSWPGRERHEQY
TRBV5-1 ASSLSRQGEAF
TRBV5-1 ASSLEGSNQPQH
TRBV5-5 ASSRDFYGYT
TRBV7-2 ASSPGQGLPQH
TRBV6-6 ASIQDFVSGNTIY
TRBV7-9 ASGLAGSYNEQF
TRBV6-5 ASSYSGPRGEQF
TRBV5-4 ASSLRAGQETQY
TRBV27 ASSPRRQTSYGYT
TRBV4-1 ASSLGTQLYSNQPQH
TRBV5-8 ASSLGVDRVGTEAF
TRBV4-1 ASSEPGRYEQY
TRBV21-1 ASSGLAGTNNEQF
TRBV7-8 ASSSRDREGGEKLF
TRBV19 ASSTDGIRDRKY
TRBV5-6 ASSSRARGLGEKLF
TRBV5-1 ASSFPAGGMNTGELF
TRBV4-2 ASSQEWPGGSETQY